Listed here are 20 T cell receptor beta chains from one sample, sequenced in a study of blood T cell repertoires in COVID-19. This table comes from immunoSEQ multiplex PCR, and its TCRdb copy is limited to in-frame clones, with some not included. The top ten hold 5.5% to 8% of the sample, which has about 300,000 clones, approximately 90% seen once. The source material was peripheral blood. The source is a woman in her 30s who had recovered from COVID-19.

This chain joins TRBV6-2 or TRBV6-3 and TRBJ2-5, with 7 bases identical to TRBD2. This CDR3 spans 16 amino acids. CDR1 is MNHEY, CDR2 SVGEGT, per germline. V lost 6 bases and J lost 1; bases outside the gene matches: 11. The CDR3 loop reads CASSPRGTTGQETQYF. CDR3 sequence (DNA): TGTGCCAGCAGCCCGCGGGGGACTACAGGCCAAGAGACCCAGTACTTC.

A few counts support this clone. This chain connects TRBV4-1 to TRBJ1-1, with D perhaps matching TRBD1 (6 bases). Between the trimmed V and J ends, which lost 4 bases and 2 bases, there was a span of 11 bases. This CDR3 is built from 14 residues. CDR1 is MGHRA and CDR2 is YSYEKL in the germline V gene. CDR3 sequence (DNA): TGCGCCAGCAGCCCTTCAGGGGCTAACACTGAAGCTTTCTTT. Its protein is CASSPSGANTEAFF.

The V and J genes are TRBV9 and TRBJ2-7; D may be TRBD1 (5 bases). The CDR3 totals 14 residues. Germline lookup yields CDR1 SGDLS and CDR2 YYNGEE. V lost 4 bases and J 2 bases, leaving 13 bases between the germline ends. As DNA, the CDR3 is TGTGCCAGCAGCCCCAGTCCAGGGCCCTACGAGCAGTACTTC. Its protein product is CASSPSPGPYEQYF.

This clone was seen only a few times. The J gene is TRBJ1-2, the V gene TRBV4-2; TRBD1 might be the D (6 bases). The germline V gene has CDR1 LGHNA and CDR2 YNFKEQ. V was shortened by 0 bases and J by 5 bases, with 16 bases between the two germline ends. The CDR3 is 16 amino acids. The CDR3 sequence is CASSQEISGGEYGYTF. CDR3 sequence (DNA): TGTGCCAGCAGCCAAGAAATAAGCGGGGGCGAATATGGCTACACCTTC.

Written as DNA, the CDR3 is TGTGCCAGCAGCATTGGGACTTTCGGAAACACCATATATTTT. Protein: CASSIGTFGNTIYF. The chain couples TRBV5-6 to TRBJ1-3, with D perhaps matching TRBD1 (5 bases). V was clipped by 4 bases and J by 4 bases, with 12 bases between them. The CDR3 runs 14 residues. From germline, CDR1 is SGHDT and CDR2 YYEEEE.

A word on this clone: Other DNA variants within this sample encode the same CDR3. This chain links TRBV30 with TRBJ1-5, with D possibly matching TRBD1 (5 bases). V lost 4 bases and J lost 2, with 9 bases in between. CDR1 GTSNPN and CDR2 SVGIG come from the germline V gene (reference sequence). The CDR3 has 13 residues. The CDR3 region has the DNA TGTGCCTGGAAGGGGCAGGGCAATCAGCCCCAGCATTTT. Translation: CAWKGQGNQPQHF.

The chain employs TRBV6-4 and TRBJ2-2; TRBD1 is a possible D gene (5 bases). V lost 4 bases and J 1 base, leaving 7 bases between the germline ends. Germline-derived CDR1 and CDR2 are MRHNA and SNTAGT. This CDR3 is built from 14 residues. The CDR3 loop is CASSAGMNTGELFF. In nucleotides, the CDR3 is TGTGCCAGCAGTGCAGGGATGAACACCGGGGAGCTGTTTTTT.

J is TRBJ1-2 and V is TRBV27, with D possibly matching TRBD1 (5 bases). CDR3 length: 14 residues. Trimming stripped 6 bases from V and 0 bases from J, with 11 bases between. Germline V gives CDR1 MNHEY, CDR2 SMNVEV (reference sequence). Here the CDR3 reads CASSPVGANYGYTF. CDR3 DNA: TGTGCCAGCAGCCCCGTAGGGGCTAACTATGGCTACACCTTC.

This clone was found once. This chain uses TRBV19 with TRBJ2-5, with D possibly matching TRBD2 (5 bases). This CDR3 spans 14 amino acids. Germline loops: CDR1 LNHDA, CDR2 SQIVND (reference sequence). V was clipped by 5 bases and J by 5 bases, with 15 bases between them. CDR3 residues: CASSATPGVETQYF. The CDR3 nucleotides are TGTGCCAGTAGTGCCACCCCCGGGGTGGAGACCCAGTACTTC. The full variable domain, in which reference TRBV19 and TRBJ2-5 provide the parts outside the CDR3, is DGGITQSPKYLFRKEGQNVTLSCEQNLNHDAMYWYRQDPGQGLRLIYYSQIVNDFQKGDIAEGYSVSREKKESFPLTVTSAQKNPTAFYLCASSATPGVETQYFGPGTRLLVL.

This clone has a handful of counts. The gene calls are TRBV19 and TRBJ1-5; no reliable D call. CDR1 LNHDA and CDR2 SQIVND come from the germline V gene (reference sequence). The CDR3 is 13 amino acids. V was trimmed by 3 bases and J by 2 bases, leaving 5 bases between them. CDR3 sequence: CASSIIGNQPQHF. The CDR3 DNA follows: TGTGCCAGTAGTATCATTGGCAATCAGCCCCAGCATTTT.

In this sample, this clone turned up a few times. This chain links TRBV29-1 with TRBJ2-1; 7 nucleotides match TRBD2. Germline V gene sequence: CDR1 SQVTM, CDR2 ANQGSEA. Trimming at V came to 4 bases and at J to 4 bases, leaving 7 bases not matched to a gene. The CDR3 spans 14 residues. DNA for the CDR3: TGCAGCGTTGCCAAAAGCGGGGTGTACAATGAGCAGTTCTTC. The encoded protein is CSVAKSGVYNEQFF.

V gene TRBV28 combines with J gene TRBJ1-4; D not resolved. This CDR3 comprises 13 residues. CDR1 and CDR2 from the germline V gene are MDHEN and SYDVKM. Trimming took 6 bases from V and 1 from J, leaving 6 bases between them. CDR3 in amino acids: CASRPRTNEKLFF. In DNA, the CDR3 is TGTGCCAGCAGACCTAGAACTAATGAAAAACTGTTTTTT.

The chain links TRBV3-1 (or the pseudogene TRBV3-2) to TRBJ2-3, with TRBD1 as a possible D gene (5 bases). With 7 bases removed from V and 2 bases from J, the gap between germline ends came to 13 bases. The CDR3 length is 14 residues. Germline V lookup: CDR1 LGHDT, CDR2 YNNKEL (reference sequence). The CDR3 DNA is TGTGCCAGCACCCTGGGGCCTGTCACAGATACGCAGTATTTT. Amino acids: CASTLGPVTDTQYF.

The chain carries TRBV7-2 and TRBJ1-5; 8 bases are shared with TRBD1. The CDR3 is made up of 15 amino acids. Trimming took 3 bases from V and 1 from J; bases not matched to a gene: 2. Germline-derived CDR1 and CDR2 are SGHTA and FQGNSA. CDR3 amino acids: CASSFGQGSNQPQHF. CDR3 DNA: TGTGCCAGCAGCTTTGGACAGGGCAGCAATCAGCCCCAGCATTTT.

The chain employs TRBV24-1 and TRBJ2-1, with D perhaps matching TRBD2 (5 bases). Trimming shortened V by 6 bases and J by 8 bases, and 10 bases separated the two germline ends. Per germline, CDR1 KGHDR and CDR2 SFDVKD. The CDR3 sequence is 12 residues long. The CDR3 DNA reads TGTGCCACCAGTCTGGGGAGCGATGAGCAGTTCTTC. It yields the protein CATSLGSDEQFF.

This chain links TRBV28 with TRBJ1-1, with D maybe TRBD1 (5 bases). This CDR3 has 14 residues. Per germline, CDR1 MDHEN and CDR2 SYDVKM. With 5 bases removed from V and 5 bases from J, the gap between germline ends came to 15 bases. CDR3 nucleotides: TGTGCCAGCAGTATCGTAGCAAAGGGGACTGAAGCTTTCTTT. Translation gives CASSIVAKGTEAFF.

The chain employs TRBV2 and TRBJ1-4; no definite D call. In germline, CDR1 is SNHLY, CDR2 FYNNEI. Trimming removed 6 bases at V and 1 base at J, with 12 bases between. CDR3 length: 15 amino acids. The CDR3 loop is CASSNSGRTNEKLFF. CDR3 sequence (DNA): TGTGCCAGCAGCAACTCAGGAAGAACTAATGAAAAACTGTTTTTT.

The CDR3 DNA is TGCGCCAGCAGCTTGTTTCCAACAGGTAACACTGAAGCTTTCTTT. Protein sequence: CASSLFPTGNTEAFF. The V call is TRBV5-1, the J call TRBJ1-1; TRBD1 might be the D (5 bases). This CDR3 comprises 15 residues. The ends were cut back, 1 base at V and 2 bases at J, with 12 bases in the middle. CDR1 is SGHRS and CDR2 is YFSETQ in the germline V gene.

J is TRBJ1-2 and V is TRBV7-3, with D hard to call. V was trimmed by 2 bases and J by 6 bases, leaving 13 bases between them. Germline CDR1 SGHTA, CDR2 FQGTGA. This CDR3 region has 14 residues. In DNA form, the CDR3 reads TGTGCCAGCAGCTTAGCTGGGCAGCTTGATGGCTACACCTTC. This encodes CASSLAGQLDGYTF.

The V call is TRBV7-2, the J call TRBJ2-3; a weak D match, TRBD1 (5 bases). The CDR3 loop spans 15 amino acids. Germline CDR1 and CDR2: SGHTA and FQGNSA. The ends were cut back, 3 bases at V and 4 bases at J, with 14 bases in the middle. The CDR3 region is CASSFSRKGADTQYF. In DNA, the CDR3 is TGTGCCAGCAGCTTCTCCCGAAAAGGGGCAGATACGCAGTATTTT.